The clone carrying this T cell receptor beta chain came up once. Antigen unknown. V lost 5 bases to trimming and J lost 0 bases, with 12 bases between them. The germline V gene has CDR1 SQVTM and CDR2 ANQGSEA. This CDR3 spans 14 amino acids. This sample is part of a study of shared clonotypes between healthy human individuals. Each sorted subset replicate got 200 ng genomic DNA, 30,000 or so genomes. In the authors' methods: With immunoSEQ giving junction-only sequences and no quality scores, filtering differed. TCRdb keeps only in-frame clones here, not all; method: immunoSEQ multiplex PCR. V, J and clone size reflect that table, while D and trimming were determined from the DNA. The sample includes some 2.1 million clones, around 96% of them seen just once. Whole-study results and caveats: Larger estimated richness was generally seen in naive subsets than in memory subsets. Lower generation probabilities were found for non-shared clonotypes than for those shared by all four donors.

Terminally differentiated effector memory CD45RA+ cells were excluded by CCR7 positive selection of CD45RO-negative cells. The sequence derives from a man aged 18 to 29 in good health. Sequencing input: naive CD8+ T cells sorted from blood. The rearrangement links TRBV29-1 to TRBJ2-3, with D perhaps matching TRBD2 (6 bases). This chain's CDR3 is CSVKGLLSTDTQYF. CDR3 nucleotides: TGCAGCGTTAAGGGACTCCTTAGCACAGATACGCAGTATTTT.